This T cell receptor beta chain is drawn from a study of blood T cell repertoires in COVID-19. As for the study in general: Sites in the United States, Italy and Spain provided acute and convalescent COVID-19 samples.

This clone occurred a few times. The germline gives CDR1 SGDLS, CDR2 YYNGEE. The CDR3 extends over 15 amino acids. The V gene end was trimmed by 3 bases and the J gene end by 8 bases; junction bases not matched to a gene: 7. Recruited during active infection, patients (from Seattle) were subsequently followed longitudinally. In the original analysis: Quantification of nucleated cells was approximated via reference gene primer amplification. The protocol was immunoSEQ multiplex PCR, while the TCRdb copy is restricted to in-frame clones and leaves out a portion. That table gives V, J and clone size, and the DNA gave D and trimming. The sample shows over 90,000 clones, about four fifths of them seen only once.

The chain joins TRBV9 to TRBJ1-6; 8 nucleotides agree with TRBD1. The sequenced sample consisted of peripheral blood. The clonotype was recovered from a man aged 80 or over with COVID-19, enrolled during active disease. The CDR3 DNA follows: TGTGCCAGCAGCGCCACTACAGGGGGTGATTCACCCCTCCACTTT. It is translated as CASSATTGGDSPLHF.